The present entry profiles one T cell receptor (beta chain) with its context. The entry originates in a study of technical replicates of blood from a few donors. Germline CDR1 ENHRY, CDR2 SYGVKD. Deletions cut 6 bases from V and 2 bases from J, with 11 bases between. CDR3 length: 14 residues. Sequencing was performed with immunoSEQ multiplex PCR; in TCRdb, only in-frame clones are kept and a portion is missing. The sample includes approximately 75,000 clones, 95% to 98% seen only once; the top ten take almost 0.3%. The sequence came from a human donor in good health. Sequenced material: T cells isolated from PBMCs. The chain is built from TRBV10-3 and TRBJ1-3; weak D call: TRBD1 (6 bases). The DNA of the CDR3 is TGTGCCATCAGGGAGGACAGAGCTGGAAACACCATATATTTT. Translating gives CAIREDRAGNTIYF.